The 21 T cell receptor beta chains reported below all come from one sample, sequenced in a study of T cells after yellow fever vaccination. TCRdb reprocessed the 5' RACE reads via MiXCR and lists one record per CDR3 protein. This table holds nearly 550,000 distinct CDR3 sequences, under 25% found once. The specimen was PBMCs, collected 15 days after the yellow fever booster vaccination. Every receptor here comes from a man aged 25-45 years who received the YFV17D yellow fever vaccine.

There are a few counts of this clonotype. This chain uses TRBV20-1 with TRBJ2-2; D uncertain. Per the germline V gene, CDR1 is DFQATT and CDR2 is SNEGSKA (reference sequence). Trimming removed 1 base from V and 6 bases from J, with 6 bases in between. The CDR3 length is 12 residues. CDR3 DNA sequence: TGCAGTGCTAGAGTTTCCCCCGGGGAGCTGTTTTTT. Translated, it gives CSARVSPGELFF.

This clonotype was recorded a few times. The V and J genes are TRBV6-2 or TRBV6-3 and TRBJ1-2; D gene ambiguous. The V gene's germline CDR1 is MNHEY and CDR2 SVGEGT. This CDR3 has 13 amino acids. Trimming took off 7 bases at V and 2 bases at J, with 11 bases between the two ends. CDR3 in DNA: TGTGCCAGCAAGGCCGGACCGAACTATGGCTACACCTTC. This translates into CASKAGPNYGYTF.

This clonotype was seen more than once but under ten times. The chain joins TRBV6-2 or TRBV6-3 to TRBJ2-7; D may be TRBD1 (6 bases). Germline V gene lookup returns CDR1 MNHEY and CDR2 SVGEGT. V lost 7 bases to trimming and J lost 2 bases, with 18 bases between them. The CDR3 consists of 15 residues. The CDR3 spells CASNPPAGQTYEQYF. In DNA form, the CDR3 reads TGTGCCAGCAACCCTCCGGCCGGACAGACCTACGAGCAGTACTTC.

The chain is built from TRBV20-1 and TRBJ2-5, with D tentatively TRBD1 (5 bases). CDR3 length: 13 residues. V shed 3 bases and J shed 2 bases, with 10 bases lying between them. Germline lookup yields CDR1 DFQATT and CDR2 SNEGSKA (reference sequence). The CDR3 sequence: CSARGLYQETQYF. DNA of the CDR3: TGCAGTGCTAGGGGGCTCTATCAAGAGACCCAGTACTTC.

This clonotype occurred a few times. This chain links TRBV18 with TRBJ2-1, with TRBD2 as a possible D gene (7 bases). The germline V and J ends were trimmed by 4 bases and 0 bases, with 13 bases remaining between them. This CDR3 comprises 16 residues. CDR1 is KGHSH, CDR2 LQKENI, per germline. The CDR3 is CASSHTGRGSYNEQFF. The CDR3 nucleotides read TGTGCCAGCTCACACACAGGGAGGGGCTCCTACAATGAGCAGTTCTTC.

The V call is TRBV20-1, the J call TRBJ2-2; D not resolved. This CDR3 is 15 amino acids long. CDR1 and CDR2 (germline): DFQATT, SNEGSKA (reference sequence). Trimming removed 6 bases from V and 1 base from J, with 15 bases in between. The chain's CDR3 is CSAGNRRRNTGELFF. The CDR3 bases are TGCAGTGCCGGAAATAGGCGGCGGAACACCGGGGAGCTGTTTTTT.

The gene calls are TRBV15 and TRBJ2-7, with D possibly TRBD2 on 5 matching bases. The ends were cut back, 0 bases at V and 3 bases at J, with 12 bases in the middle. The CDR3 has 15 amino acids. Germline CDR1 LNHNV, CDR2 YYDKDF (reference sequence). CDR3 DNA: TGTGCCACCAGCAGAGATGGAGGCGGGTACTACGAGCAGTACTTC. It specifies CATSRDGGGYYEQYF. The full variable domain, with the rest looked up from reference TRBV15 and TRBJ2-7, is DAMVIQNPRYQVTQFGKPVTLSCSQTLNHNVMYWYQQKSSQAPKLLFHYYDKDFNNEADTPDNFQSRRPNTSFCFLDIRSPGLGDTAMYLCATSRDGGGYYEQYFGPGTRLTVT.

This clonotype was detected only a few times. This chain links TRBV12-3 or TRBV12-4 with TRBJ2-5; D perhaps matches TRBD2 (6 bases). The CDR3 consists of 14 residues. V was shortened by 6 bases and J by 1 base, with 12 bases between the two germline ends. CDR3 amino acids: CASSPGLLQETQYF. CDR3 nucleotide sequence: TGTGCCAGCAGCCCGGGACTCCTCCAAGAGACCCAGTACTTC.

Only a few counts were recorded for this clonotype. This chain connects TRBV29-1 to TRBJ2-3; 8 nucleotides align to TRBD2. Germline assignment: CDR1 SQVTM and CDR2 ANQGSEA. The ends lost 6 bases at V and 4 bases at J; junction bases unmatched: 6. The CDR3 consists of 13 residues. The CDR3 region has the DNA TGCAGCGTCGGGCCCGGGGGGGCAGATACGCAGTATTTT. The encoded protein is CSVGPGGADTQYF.

The genes are TRBV7-3 and TRBJ1-2; a weak D match, TRBD1 (5 bases). From germline, CDR1 is SGHTA and CDR2 FQGTGA. The germline V and J ends were trimmed by 6 bases and 0 bases, with 11 bases remaining between them. The CDR3 has 14 amino acids. The CDR3 DNA reads TGTGCCAGCAGGAAAGGGGACTCTAACTATGGCTACACCTTC. Protein sequence: CASRKGDSNYGYTF.

This chain connects TRBV16 to TRBJ1-6; D is unclear. V shed 8 bases and J shed 6 bases, with 17 bases lying between them. Germline-derived CDR1 and CDR2 are KGHSY and FQNENV. The CDR3 has 15 residues. The CDR3 sequence is CASFQRPGTNSPLHF. CDR3 sequence (DNA): TGTGCCAGCTTTCAACGCCCGGGAACTAATTCACCCCTCCACTTT.

The rearrangement links TRBV14 to TRBJ2-1; the D is unclear. In germline, CDR1 is SGHDN, CDR2 FVKESK. V dropped 2 bases and J dropped 4 bases, with 9 bases sitting between them. The CDR3 sequence is 14 residues long. The CDR3 here is CASSQLQVYNEQFF. CDR3 bases: TGTGCCAGCAGCCAACTGCAGGTGTACAATGAGCAGTTCTTC.

This clonotype was counted only a few times. The gene calls are TRBV10-2 and TRBJ2-3, with D perhaps matching TRBD2 (5 bases). The germline gives CDR1 WSHSY, CDR2 SAAADI. The V end was cut by 2 bases, the J end by 2 bases, with 11 bases between. The length of the CDR3 is 15 residues. Here the CDR3 reads CASSEASKFTDTQYF. The CDR3 DNA follows: TGCGCCAGCAGTGAGGCTAGCAAATTCACAGATACGCAGTATTTT.

This clonotype has a count of ten or more. The V and J genes are TRBV20-1 and TRBJ1-2; D is unresolved. Germline V gene lookup returns CDR1 DFQATT and CDR2 SNEGSKA (reference sequence). The V gene lost 5 bases and the J gene lost 4 bases, with 17 bases spanning the gap. The CDR3 sequence is 14 residues long. CDR3 sequence: CSALISGDGYGYTF. The CDR3 DNA reads TGCAGTGCTCTAATATCGGGCGACGGCTATGGCTACACCTTC.

This chain connects TRBV19 to TRBJ2-2; TRBD2 is a possible D gene (5 bases). V gave up 7 bases and J gave up 6 bases, with 15 bases separating them. The CDR3 consists of 14 residues. CDR1 is LNHDA and CDR2 is SQIVND in the germline V gene (reference sequence). CDR3 in DNA: TGTGCCAGTACACTAATAATGCGGGCCGGGGAGCTGTTTTTT. Its translation is CASTLIMRAGELFF.

This clonotype was detected a few times. The genes are TRBV20-1 and TRBJ2-7; 7 nucleotides line up with TRBD1. CDR1 DFQATT and CDR2 SNEGSKA come from the germline V gene (reference sequence). CDR3 length: 13 residues. V gave up 5 bases and J gave up 5 bases; unmatched junction bases: 9. As DNA, the CDR3 is TGCAGTGCTCCCCAGGCAGGGGGAAACGAGCAGTACTTC. As protein: CSAPQAGGNEQYF.

This clonotype was seen only a few times. The chain employs TRBV7-2 and TRBJ2-3; 11 bases are shared with TRBD2. Germline trimming cut 1 base from V and 5 bases from J; bases unmatched to any gene: 2. This CDR3 spans 15 amino acids. CDR1 SGHTA and CDR2 FQGNSA come from the germline V gene. CDR3 sequence: CASSLGGLAVDTQYF. CDR3 coding DNA: TGTGCCAGCAGCTTAGGGGGACTAGCGGTAGATACGCAGTATTTT.

The rearrangement links TRBV6-5 to TRBJ2-1; 7 positions agree with TRBD2. The CDR3 extends over 16 amino acids. From germline, CDR1 is MNHEY and CDR2 SVGAGI. Trimming took 2 bases from V and 7 from J; bases not matched to a gene: 11. The CDR3 DNA sequence: TGTGCCAGCAGTTACGTGGCGGGAGAATTGTGGAATGAGCAGTTCTTC. This gives the protein CASSYVAGELWNEQFF.

In its sample, this clonotype was seen a few times. This chain uses TRBV12-3 or TRBV12-4 with TRBJ2-7, with 8 bases identical to TRBD1. Unmatched junction bases numbered 4, after V lost 3 bases and J lost 6 bases. The length of the CDR3 is 13 residues. This CDR3 reads CASSFAGGGEQYF. In nucleotides, the CDR3 is TGTGCCAGCAGTTTCGCAGGGGGCGGCGAGCAGTACTTC.

This clonotype was recorded only once. The chain combines TRBV7-2 with TRBJ1-3; D unclear. Germline V gene data show CDR1 as SGHTA and CDR2 as FQGNSA. This CDR3 spans 15 amino acids. V gave up 5 bases and J gave up 0 bases, with 11 bases separating them. The CDR3 DNA reads TGTGCCAGCAGCCCCCTCGCCCCCTCTGGAAACACCATATATTTT. It is translated as CASSPLAPSGNTIYF.

The J gene is TRBJ2-7, the V gene TRBV19, with 9 bases aligning to TRBD2. CDR1 and CDR2 (germline): LNHDA, SQIVND (reference sequence). There are 15 residues in the CDR3. Losses at the gene ends were 3 bases for V and 3 bases for J; bases not matched to a gene: 6. The CDR3 here is CASSIFSGGIYEQYF. The CDR3 DNA sequence: TGTGCCAGTAGTATCTTTAGCGGGGGCATCTACGAGCAGTACTTC. The full variable domain, in which reference TRBV19 and TRBJ2-7 provide the parts outside the CDR3, is DGGITQSPKYLFRKEGQNVTLSCEQNLNHDAMYWYRQDPGQGLRLIYYSQIVNDFQKGDIAEGYSVSREKKESFPLTVTSAQKNPTAFYLCASSIFSGGIYEQYFGPGTRLTVT.